This TCR beta chain was observed in a study of radiotherapy plus CTLA-4 blockade in lung cancer. Study-wide points: Radiotherapy with ipilimumab was followed by blood expansion of tumor-derived clones. In blood, early T cell clone dynamics reportedly predicted response best, together with interferon-beta.

Looked up from germline, CDR1 is SGHTA and CDR2 is FQGNSA. With 1 base removed from V and 6 bases from J, the gap between germline ends came to 10 bases. The CDR3 has 14 amino acids. Note on this clone: Its antigen remains unknown.

TCRdb's copy holds only in-frame clones and misses some; the assay was immunoSEQ multiplex PCR. Altogether about 120,000 clones are present, about nine tenths being singletons, with the ten largest covering under 8%. The input for sequencing was peripheral blood, taken from a patient treated with radiotherapy plus ipilimumab. This receptor was obtained from a human donor with non-small cell lung cancer that progressed on radiotherapy plus ipilimumab. The chain combines TRBV7-2 with TRBJ2-1, with unresolved D. The DNA of the CDR3 is TGTGCCAGCAGCTTAGTTTGGGGTCCCAATGAGCAGTTCTTC. Protein sequence: CASSLVWGPNEQFF.